The 15 T cell receptor delta chains below were found in one sample sequenced in a study of gamma-delta chains in newborns, infants, children. TCRdb re-called the reads via CATT. The table shows 9,100 or so delta-chain clones, with less than 2% occurring only once. The specimen sequenced was blood. The source is a child who was a newborn, infant or young child, either healthy, febrile or measles-vaccinated (not recorded which).

V usage is TRDV1 and J usage is TRDJ1; D could derive from TRDD1 or TRDD3 (5 bases each). Trimming removed 1 base at V and 2 bases at J, with 17 bases between. The CDR3 is 17 amino acids. Germline CDR1 reads TSWWSYY; CDR2 reads QGS. The CDR3 sequence is CALGERSPKYWTDKLIF. For the CDR3, the DNA is TGTGCTCTTGGGGAACGGTCGCCCAAATACTGGACCGATAAACTCATCTTT.

Concerning this clone itself: This DNA's translation differs at residue 3 from TCRdb's protein, which comes from a much larger clone; a read error is likely, and the protein shown is translated from the DNA. V gene TRDV2 combines with J gene TRDJ3; 12 nucleotides agree with TRDD3. Germline assignment: CDR1 GEAIGNYY and CDR2 EKD. The CDR3 length is 20 residues. CDR3 protein: CAYDNLGDTESSWDTRQMFF. The CDR3 bases are TGTGCCTATGACAATCTGGGGGATACGGAGAGCTCCTGGGACACCCGACAGATGTTTTTC.

About this clone: At one boundary the junction diverges from the germline segment, which might be a read error. The sample contains more than one DNA sequence encoding this CDR3. The gene calls are TRDV3 and TRDJ3, with 7 bases lining up with TRDD3. Germline V CDR1 and CDR2: TVYSNPD, GDNSRS (reference sequence). The CDR3 sequence is 16 residues long. The CDR3 DNA reads as TGTGCCTTTGGGGGGATGAGCTCCTGGGACACCCGCCAGATGTTTTTC. Its translation is CAFGGMSSWDTRQMFF.

Remarks on this clone: This specimen includes other DNA sequences encoding the same CDR3. The chain links TRDV2 to TRDJ1; TRDD3 agrees at 11 bases. Unmatched junction bases numbered 9, after V lost 0 bases and J lost 4 bases. This CDR3 is built from 17 residues. Germline V gene lookup returns CDR1 GEAIGNYY and CDR2 EKD. CDR3 loop: CACDTVSLGDTGDKLIF. The CDR3 nucleotides are TGTGCCTGTGACACCGTTTCGCTGGGGGATACTGGCGATAAACTCATCTTT.

This clone came up many times. The gene calls are TRDV1 and TRDJ1, with TRDD3 identical over 13 bases. Germline V lookup: CDR1 TSWWSYY, CDR2 QGS. The CDR3 loop spans 21 amino acids. The trim removed 0 bases at V and 6 bases at J, leaving 19 bases unmatched. The CDR3 region is CALGELRLSPHWGIRVHKLIF. In DNA, the CDR3 is TGTGCTCTTGGGGAACTTCGACTATCTCCCCACTGGGGGATACGAGTTCATAAACTCATCTTT.

This clone was seen more than once but under ten times. The junction and the germline gene differ at one end; a read error may be behind it. Other nucleotide sequences from this sample produce the same CDR3. This chain uses TRDV1 with TRDJ1, with TRDD3 identical over 10 bases. The CDR3 is made up of 16 amino acids. The germline CDR1 and CDR2 sequences are TSWWSYY and QGS. CDR3 nucleotides: TGTGCCCTTGGGGAACTTGGGGCCGGCTGGGGGATAAGAGTCATCTTT. Its translation is CALGELGAGWGIRVIF.

This clone rates as medium-sized. The same CDR3 can be traced to other DNA sequences in this sample. This sequence joins TRDV1 and TRDJ1; the match to TRDD3 covers 8 bases. Trimming cost V 0 bases and J 0 bases; bases outside gene matches: 18. Germline V gene data show CDR1 as TSWWSYY and CDR2 as QGS. The CDR3 consists of 21 residues. The CDR3 spells CALGELPSYRTGGPDTDKLIF. DNA of the CDR3: TGTGCTCTTGGGGAACTGCCTTCTTATCGTACTGGGGGGCCGGACACCGATAAACTCATCTTT.

This clone was seen only a few times. A read error may account for a junction end that differs from germline. In DNA, the CDR3 is TGTGCCTGCGACACCGTACTGGGGGCCCTCTCCTGGGGCACCCGACAGATGTTTTTC. Translation gives CACDTVLGALSWGTRQMFF. This sequence joins TRDV2 and TRDJ3, with 8 bases fitting TRDD3. This CDR3 has 19 residues. Germline lookup yields CDR1 GEAIGNYY and CDR2 EKD.

This clone showed up just a few times. Being one base from a much bigger clone, this may be a read error. Other DNA sequences in this specimen translate into the identical CDR3. V gene TRDV2 combines with J gene TRDJ3; 10 bases are shared with TRDD3. In germline, CDR1 is GEAIGNYY, CDR2 EKD. Germline trimming cut 1 base from V and 5 bases from J; bases unmatched to any gene: 7. The CDR3 contains 18 residues. The CDR3, as DNA: TGTGCCTGTGACACTGTACTGGGGGATTCCCGGGACACCCGACAGATGTTTTTC. Translating gives CACDTVLGDSRDTRQMFF.

This clone ranks as medium-sized. The V gene is TRDV1, the J gene TRDJ1; TRDD3 matches at 13 bases. J was trimmed by 0 bases and V by 3 bases; bases with no gene match: 7. CDR3 length: 18 amino acids. The germline gives CDR1 TSWWSYY, CDR2 QGS. CDR3 residues: CALGETGGYAPHTDKLIF. The CDR3, as DNA: TGTGCTCTTGGGGAGACTGGGGGATACGCCCCCCACACCGATAAACTCATCTTT.

By proportion, this clone is medium-sized. The chain joins TRDV2 to TRDJ3; 8 positions agree with TRDD3. After removal of 3 bases from V and 0 bases from J, the junction contained 6 bases not matched to a gene. CDR3 length equals 18 residues. The germline CDR1 and CDR2 sequences are GEAIGNYY and EKD. CDR3 DNA sequence: TGTGCCTGTGACGTACTGGGGGGCAGCTCCTGGGACACCCGACAGATGTTTTTC. Translated: CACDVLGGSSWDTRQMFF.

This clone has a handful of counts. The CDR3 DNA reads TGTGCTCTTGTGCTGGGTACTGGGGGTTCTTACACCGATAAACTCATCTTT. Its protein is CALVLGTGGSYTDKLIF. V is TRDV1 and J is TRDJ1; TRDD3 matches at 8 bases. The CDR3 runs 17 residues. Trimming removed 7 bases from V and 0 bases from J; junction bases left unmatched: 13. CDR1 is TSWWSYY and CDR2 is QGS in the germline V gene.

Comments on this clone: A much larger clone differs by one base, so this may be a read error. No V gene was called here, but the J gene is TRDJ1; the table names TRDD3, a call not compared with the DNA. The CDR3 length is 24 residues. This CDR3 reads CALGELSLPALGDTRIPYTDKLIF. CDR3 sequence (DNA): TGTGCTCTTGGGGAACTCTCCCTACCGGCGCTGGGGGATACGCGTATCCCGTACACCGATAAACTCATCTTT.

Turning to this clone: This may be a read error: a much more frequent sequence differs by one nucleotide. Other DNA sequences within the sample encode an identical CDR3. The rearrangement links TRDV2 to TRDJ1, with D possibly TRDD3 on 6 matching bases. CDR1 and CDR2 (germline): GEAIGNYY, EKD. The germline V and J ends were trimmed by 3 bases and 0 bases, with 22 bases remaining between them. The CDR3 is made up of 18 amino acids. The CDR3 nucleotides are TGTGCCTGTGACCGGATACTTGGGGACCCGAAGTACACCGATAAACTCATCTTT. Protein: CACDRILGDPKYTDKLIF.

By sample share, this clone is medium-sized. The CDR3 is CALGDRPSPYWGIPFTDKLIF. Here the CDR3 DNA reads TGTGCTCTTGGGGACCGGCCTTCCCCGTACTGGGGGATACCTTTCACCGATAAACTCATCTTT. The genes are TRDV1 and TRDJ1; 12 bases match TRDD3. Germline V gene sequence: CDR1 TSWWSYY, CDR2 QGS. The CDR3 has 21 residues. Trimming cost V 3 bases and J 1 base; bases outside gene matches: 18.